Listed below are T cell receptor beta chains from one sample, sequenced in a study of shared clonotypes between healthy human individuals. Clones were sequenced by immunoSEQ multiplex PCR, and TCRdb holds only the in-frame ones, with some missing. The sample contains over 700,000 clones, approximately 77% of which appear only once. The specimen was memory CD4+ T cells sorted from blood. The origin of the receptors is a woman younger than 45 in good health. Each CDR3 is given with its conserved first and last residue. A D gene is named only where the DNA matches it firmly. Only some rows state a clone size, as once, few, many or a class for expanded clones.

TRBV12-5	.	TRBJ1-5	15	.	TGTGCTAGTGGCCGAATAGGGGACACCAATCAGCCCCAGCATTTT	CASGRIGDTNQPQHF
TRBV28	.	TRBJ1-4	11	.	TGTGCCAGCAGTTGGAATGAAAAACTGTTTTTT	CASSWNEKLFF
TRBV4-2	.	TRBJ2-7	17	TRBD2	TGTGCCAGCAGCTTGGTTAGCGGGACACCCGCGGGCGTCGAGCAGTACTTC	CASSLVSGTPAGVEQYF
TRBV28	many	TRBJ2-4	18	.	TGTGCCAGCAGTTTAGGGGGGCACCGATCCCTAGCCAAAAACATTCAGTACTTC	CASSLGGHRSLAKNIQYF
TRBV30	.	TRBJ2-7	12	.	TGTGCCTGGAGTGCGAGTACCTACGAGCAGTACTTC	CAWSASTYEQYF
TRBV6-1	few	TRBJ2-7	14	.	TGTGCCAGCAGTGATTTGTGGGTTGGTTACGAGCAGTACTTC	CASSDLWVGYEQYF
TRBV2	many	TRBJ1-2	14	.	TGTGCCAGCAGTGTCGACCAATCGGCGGGCGGCTACACCTTC	CASSVDQSAGGYTF
TRBV7-9	.	TRBJ1-4	13	.	TGTGCCAGCAGAAGGGACGATTTTGAAAAACTGTTTTTT	CASRRDDFEKLFF
TRBV2	.	TRBJ1-2	15	.	TGTGCCAGCAGTGTTTTGAGGGTGGGCAGCTATGGCTACACCTTC	CASSVLRVGSYGYTF
TRBV6-1	.	TRBJ2-7	15	TRBD1	TGTGCTAGCAGTCAACAACCGGGACAGTTCTACGAGCAGTACTTC	CASSQQPGQFYEQYF
TRBV18	.	TRBJ2-2	14	.	TGTGCCAGCTCACCCCAGACAAGGTCCGGGGAGCTGTTTTTT	CASSPQTRSGELFF
TRBV28	.	TRBJ2-1	15	.	TGTGCCAGCAGTATCACTGGACCAGGGGTCAATGAGCAGTTCTTC	CASSITGPGVNEQFF
TRBV29-1	.	TRBJ1-1	14	.	TGCAGCGCTAAGCACGGGTGGCTGAACACTGAAGCTTTCTTT	CSAKHGWLNTEAFF
TRBV6-5	once	TRBJ2-1	15	.	TGTGCCAGCACCCGCCACGGTGGGAGACACAATGAGCAGTTCTTC	CASTRHGGRHNEQFF
TRBV2	.	TRBJ2-7	12	.	TGTGCCAGCAGACATGGAGGTCACGAGCAGTACTTC	CASRHGGHEQYF
TRBV28	.	TRBJ2-2	17	.	TGTGCCAGCAGTCCCCCGAAGCGAACCGGAGTTCAGGGGGAGCTGTTTTTT	CASSPPKRTGVQGELFF
TRBV9	.	TRBJ2-7	12	TRBD1	TGTGCCAGCAGCGCTAGACAGGGGTTGAAGTACTTC	CASSARQGLKYF
TRBV5-1	.	TRBJ2-7	13	TRBD2	TGCGCCAGCAGCTTGGTGGCTAGCGGCGAGCAGTACTTC	CASSLVASGEQYF
TRBV11-2	few	TRBJ2-7	14	.	TGTGCCAGCAGCCGACAGAGGGACTCCTACGAGCAGTACTTC	CASSRQRDSYEQYF
TRBV19	.	TRBJ1-2	14	TRBD1	TGTGCCAGTAGTATCTTGGGACAGGGGCTTGGCTACACCTTC	CASSILGQGLGYTF
TRBV27	.	TRBJ1-2	14	.	TGTGCCAGCAGTTTATCAGCAGGGATAGGGGGCTACACCTTC	CASSLSAGIGGYTF
TRBV2	few	TRBJ2-1	13	.	TGTGCCAGCAGTGGGGACCTTAACAATGAGCAGTTCTTC	CASSGDLNNEQFF
TRBV28	.	TRBJ1-5	14	TRBD1	TGTGCCAGCAGATCTTCAGGGGGCGGTCAGCCCCAGCATTTT	CASRSSGGGQPQHF
TRBV29-1	.	TRBJ2-7	14	.	TGCAGCGTTCTCCCCTCCGGGCTAGCGTACGAGCAGTACTTC	CSVLPSGLAYEQYF
TRBV11-3	once	TRBJ2-3	16	TRBD2	TGTGCCAGCAGCTTAGATGTTAGCGGGAGGCCAGATACGCAGTATTTT	CASSLDVSGRPDTQYF
TRBV2	.	TRBJ1-2	13	.	TGTGCCAGCAGTGAGAGTCAGGTGGCTGGCTACACCTTC	CASSESQVAGYTF
TRBV5-1	.	TRBJ2-3	16	TRBD1	TGCGCCAGCAGCATCGGACAGGGAGCGGTCACAGATACGCAGTATTTT	CASSIGQGAVTDTQYF
TRBV7-2	many	TRBJ2-7	13	.	TGTGCCAGCAGCTTAGAGGTTAATAGCTTTCAGTACTTC	CASSLEVNSFQYF
TRBV6-1	.	TRBJ2-1	13	TRBD2	TGTGCCAGTGGACTAGCGGGAACCAATGAGCAGTTCTTC	CASGLAGTNEQFF
TRBV25-1	.	TRBJ2-5	14	.	TGTGCCAGCAGTTCCCGGGGTTTTCAAGAGACCCAGTACTTC	CASSSRGFQETQYF
TRBV2	.	TRBJ2-1	11	.	TGTGCCAGCAGTGACAGGGAGCGCGCGTTCTTC	CASSDRERAFF
TRBV4-2	.	TRBJ2-7	17	TRBD2	TGTGCCAGCAGCCAAGAAATGGGGGTAGCGGGAGAACCCGAGCAGTACTTC	CASSQEMGVAGEPEQYF
TRBV5-4	.	TRBJ1-2	15	TRBD1	TGTGCCAGCAGCCGCGACAGGGGGCCTGGCTATGGCTACACCTTC	CASSRDRGPGYGYTF
TRBV19	.	TRBJ2-1	15	.	TGTGCCAGTAGTATAATATGGAGGACGGACTATGAGCAGTTCTTC	CASSIIWRTDYEQFF
TRBV11-2	.	TRBJ2-7	12	.	TGTGCCAGCAGCTTAGATTTCTACGAGCAGTACTTC	CASSLDFYEQYF
TRBV2	.	TRBJ2-7	16	.	TGTGCCAGCAGTGAAAGTGGATTTAAGACCTTCTACGAGCAGTACTTC	CASSESGFKTFYEQYF
TRBV28	.	TRBJ1-2	13	TRBD1	TGTGCCAGCAGCCAGGACAGGGAGTATGGCTACACCTTC	CASSQDREYGYTF
TRBV20-1	.	TRBJ1-1	10	.	TGCAGTGCTACCAGGGAGGGAGCTTTCTTT	CSATREGAFF
TRBV11-1	medium-sized	TRBJ2-7	15	TRBD1	TGTGCCAGCAGCTTACTAGGACAGGTTCCCTACGAGCAGTACTTC	CASSLLGQVPYEQYF
TRBV10-3	.	TRBJ1-5	14	.	TGTGCCATCAGTGTCAGGGGAGACAATCAGCCCCAGCATTTT	CAISVRGDNQPQHF
TRBV4-1	.	TRBJ1-2	15	.	TGCGCCAGCAGCCAACGATCGACAGAACTTTATGGCTACACCTTC	CASSQRSTELYGYTF
TRBV27	.	TRBJ2-3	12	TRBD2	TGTGCCAGCAGTATCACTAGCGGGACGCAGTATTTT	CASSITSGTQYF
TRBV11-2	few	TRBJ1-3	19	.	TGTGCCAGCAGCTTAGTGTCCGGATTTGTAGGGGGAGACGGAAACACCATATATTTT	CASSLVSGFVGGDGNTIYF
TRBV2	once	TRBJ2-7	14	TRBD1	TGTGCCAGCAGCGACAGGGGGTTCCCCTACGAGCAGTACTTC	CASSDRGFPYEQYF
TRBV9	.	TRBJ1-3	15	TRBD1	TGTGCCAGCAGCGTGACAGGGGCCTCTGGAAACACCATATATTTT	CASSVTGASGNTIYF
TRBV27	.	TRBJ2-6	16	.	TGTGCCAGCAGACCGACCGCAAGCTCTGGGGCCAACGTCCTGACTTTC	CASRPTASSGANVLTF
TRBV11-2	few	TRBJ2-7	18	TRBD2	TGTGCCAGCAGCCCCCGGGGGGGAGGAGCGGGATCGACCTACGAGCAGTACTTC	CASSPRGGGAGSTYEQYF
TRBV6-6	.	TRBJ1-1	12	.	TGTGCCAGCAGATGGGACGCGACTGAAGCTTTCTTT	CASRWDATEAFF
TRBV29-1	once	TRBJ1-2	15	TRBD1	TGCAGCGTTAAAACAGCAGGGGGCGCCGACTATGGCTACACCTTC	CSVKTAGGADYGYTF
TRBV5-1	.	TRBJ2-3	16	.	TGCGCCAGCAGCTTGGCTGGTAGCGGAAGCACAGATACGCAGTATTTT	CASSLAGSGSTDTQYF
TRBV9	few	TRBJ2-7	15	TRBD1	TGTGCCAGCAGCTATTCCTCGGACAGGGTATCCGAGCAGTACTTC	CASSYSSDRVSEQYF
TRBV5-1	.	TRBJ2-2	15	TRBD1	TGCGCCAGCACCGGGACAGGGGCGAACACCGGGGAGCTGTTTTTT	CASTGTGANTGELFF
TRBV29-1	few	TRBJ1-1	12	.	TGCAGCGTTTCCCCTGCAAGCCCTGAAGCTTTCTTT	CSVSPASPEAFF
TRBV28	.	TRBJ1-6	14	.	TGTGCCATTCAAATCGGGAGGAGCAATTCACCCCTCCACTTT	CAIQIGRSNSPLHF
TRBV2	once	TRBJ1-5	15	.	TGTGCCAGCAAAATGACAGTGTCTATTAATCAGCCCCAGCATTTT	CASKMTVSINQPQHF
TRBV7-8	once	TRBJ1-5	12	.	TGTGCCAGCAGCTTAGACACCCAGCCCCAGCATTTT	CASSLDTQPQHF
TRBV7-3	few	TRBJ1-1	13	.	TGTGCCAGCAGCCCAACTCAGAGCACTGAAGCTTTCTTT	CASSPTQSTEAFF
TRBV5-1	.	TRBJ1-4	16	TRBD1	TGCGCCAGCAGCTTGGGGGACAGGGGCACTAATGAAAAACTGTTTTTT	CASSLGDRGTNEKLFF
TRBV5-1	.	TRBJ2-1	15	.	TGCGCCAGCAGCTTGGAGTCGACAGGATACAATGAGCAGTTCTTC	CASSLESTGYNEQFF